One and the same sample provided the 30 T cell receptor beta chains below, sequenced in a study of blood T cell repertoires in COVID-19. This table comes from immunoSEQ multiplex PCR, and its TCRdb copy is limited to in-frame clones, with some not included. The sample contains fewer than 250,000 clones, about 85% of which appear only once. The sequenced sample consisted of peripheral blood. Receptors were obtained from a man aged 65 to 79 with acute or convalescent COVID-19.

This chain uses TRBV24-1 with TRBJ2-5, with 8 bases aligning to TRBD1. CDR1 and CDR2 (germline): KGHDR, SFDVKD. The V segment lost 0 bases and the J segment 2 bases; nucleotides outside the gene matches: 1. This CDR3 comprises 15 residues. The chain's CDR3 is CATSDLGQGQETQYF. The CDR3 DNA sequence: TGTGCCACCAGTGATTTGGGACAGGGACAAGAGACCCAGTACTTC.

The chain joins TRBV5-5 to TRBJ1-2; 10 bases line up with TRBD1. V trimming: 4 bases; J trimming: 0 bases; junction bases outside the gene matches: 6. The CDR3 has 16 residues. The germline gives CDR1 SGHKS, CDR2 YYEKEE (reference sequence). CDR3: CASSRGGTGANYGYTF. DNA for the CDR3: TGTGCCAGCAGCCGAGGGGGGACAGGGGCTAACTATGGCTACACCTTC.

The rearrangement links TRBV5-1 to TRBJ2-1; possibly TRBD2 for D (5 bases). This CDR3 is built from 12 residues. CDR1 is SGHRS and CDR2 is YFSETQ in the germline V gene. V dropped 4 bases and J dropped 9 bases, with 11 bases sitting between them. The CDR3 is CASSRGLSEQFF. As DNA, the CDR3 is TGCGCCAGCAGCAGAGGGTTGAGTGAGCAGTTCTTC.

This sequence joins TRBV4-1 and TRBJ2-6; D possibly corresponds to TRBD1 (6 bases). V was cut by 5 bases and J by 0 bases, with 14 bases left in between. Looked up from germline, CDR1 is MGHRA and CDR2 is YSYEKL. CDR3 length: 17 residues. Here the CDR3 reads CASSARTAHSGANVLTF. CDR3 coding DNA: TGCGCCAGCAGCGCCCGGACAGCTCACTCTGGGGCCAACGTCCTGACTTTC.

This clone was counted between two and nine times. The sample holds other DNA sequences that translate to the same CDR3. This rearrangement joins TRBV6-2 or TRBV6-3 to TRBJ1-1; 8 bases fit TRBD1. The CDR3 is 14 residues long. Per germline, CDR1 MNHEY and CDR2 SVGEGT. The ends lost 2 bases at V and 5 bases at J; junction bases unmatched: 4. CDR3 sequence: CASSYGQGWTEAFF. The CDR3 region has the DNA TGTGCCAGCAGTTACGGACAGGGCTGGACTGAAGCTTTCTTT.

V gene TRBV12-3 or TRBV12-4 combines with J gene TRBJ2-7, with D possibly being TRBD1 (5 bases). The CDR3 consists of 13 residues. Trimming took 6 bases from V and 2 from J, leaving 11 bases between them. CDR3 bases: TGTGCCAGCAGCTCCGACAGCACCTACGAGCAGTACTTC. The encoded protein is CASSSDSTYEQYF.

The gene calls are TRBV9 and TRBJ1-1, with D possibly TRBD1 on 6 matching bases. CDR1 and CDR2 (germline): SGDLS, YYNGEE. The V and J ends lost 3 bases and 1 base respectively, with 10 bases between them. The CDR3 spans 14 residues. For the CDR3, the DNA is TGTGCCAGCAGCGCGCTGACAGGGAACACTGAAGCTTTCTTT. Protein sequence: CASSALTGNTEAFF.

The genes are TRBV9 and TRBJ2-2; 10 nucleotides align to TRBD2. Germline CDR1 is SGDLS and CDR2 is YYNGEE. The CDR3 has 16 residues. The junction had 5 bases not matched to a gene; V was cut back by 2 bases and J by 4 bases. DNA for the CDR3: TGTGCCAGCAGCGTCATAGCGGGAGGTCCCACCGGGGAGCTGTTTTTT. This gives the protein CASSVIAGGPTGELFF.

The rearrangement uses TRBV19 and TRBJ1-2; D unclear. Germline-derived CDR1 and CDR2 are LNHDA and SQIVND (reference sequence). V lost 5 bases and J 0 bases, leaving 16 bases between the germline ends. The CDR3 runs 16 residues. CDR3 residues: CASSLSGAIANYGYTF. The CDR3 DNA sequence: TGTGCCAGTAGTCTGTCAGGTGCCATCGCTAACTATGGCTACACCTTC.

This chain uses TRBV30 with TRBJ2-1; D possibly corresponds to TRBD2 (5 bases). The CDR3 covers 13 residues. With 2 bases removed from V and 9 bases from J, the gap between germline ends came to 14 bases. Germline V gene sequence: CDR1 GTSNPN, CDR2 SVGIG (reference sequence). CDR3 in amino acids: CAWSFASRGEQFF. In DNA form, the CDR3 reads TGTGCCTGGAGTTTTGCTTCTCGGGGTGAGCAGTTCTTC.

The V and J genes are TRBV20-1 and TRBJ2-1, with 7 positions matching TRBD2. The germline V gene has CDR1 DFQATT and CDR2 SNEGSKA (reference sequence). CDR3 length: 11 amino acids. V lost 8 bases, J lost 9 bases, and 7 bases stayed unmatched. CDR3 sequence: CSLTSASEQFF. CDR3 bases: TGCAGTCTTACTAGCGCGAGTGAGCAGTTCTTC.

This clone was observed a single time. The chain couples TRBV7-6 to TRBJ2-5; D possibly corresponds to TRBD2 (5 bases). Trimming removed 5 bases at V and 4 bases at J, with 17 bases between. The CDR3 runs 15 residues. CDR1 SGHVS and CDR2 FNYEAQ come from the germline V gene. The CDR3 DNA reads as TGTGCCAGCAGCCCAGGACGGAAACGGGGAGAGACCCAGTACTTC. Its protein is CASSPGRKRGETQYF.

The gene calls are TRBV4-2 and TRBJ1-3; 9 positions agree with TRBD1. The V gene end was trimmed by 5 bases and the J gene end by 0 bases; junction bases not matched to a gene: 2. This CDR3 has 15 amino acids. Germline CDR1 and CDR2: LGHNA and YNFKEQ. CDR3 protein: CASSGQGSSGNTIYF. The DNA for the CDR3 is TGTGCCAGCAGCGGACAGGGGAGCTCTGGAAACACCATATATTTT.

V and J are TRBV5-5 and TRBJ2-5, with TRBD1 matching 8 bases. The CDR3 sequence is 13 residues long. Trimming removed 0 bases from V and 5 bases from J; junction bases left unmatched: 0. Germline values: CDR1 SGHKS, CDR2 YYEKEE (reference sequence). The CDR3 loop is CASSLGTGETQYF. CDR3 DNA: TGTGCCAGCAGCTTGGGGACAGGGGAGACCCAGTACTTC.

This clone was seen a single time. V usage is TRBV10-3 and J usage is TRBJ2-7, with 10 bases fitting TRBD2. With V trimmed by 6 bases and J by 2 bases, 7 bases remained unmatched. The CDR3 length is 15 residues. Looked up from germline, CDR1 is ENHRY and CDR2 is SYGVKD. CDR3 bases: TGTGCCATCAGCTTCGGACTAGCGGATACCTACGAGCAGTACTTC. The encoded protein is CAISFGLADTYEQYF.

V usage is TRBV29-1 and J usage is TRBJ1-1; the D gene is possibly TRBD1 (6 bases). Trimming removed 5 bases from V and 2 bases from J, with 15 bases in between. The germline V gene has CDR1 SQVTM and CDR2 ANQGSEA. The CDR3 length is 14 residues. The CDR3 region is CSVLNRASNTEAFF. The CDR3 nucleotides read TGCAGCGTTCTCAACAGGGCGTCTAACACTGAAGCTTTCTTT.

V usage is TRBV28 and J usage is TRBJ1-1; D remains ambiguous. Germline loops: CDR1 MDHEN, CDR2 SYDVKM. This CDR3 spans 13 amino acids. Trimming removed 3 bases at V and 4 bases at J, with 9 bases between. CDR3 bases: TGTGCCAGCAGTTTCCGGGTCGTCACTGAAGCTTTCTTT. Amino acid sequence: CASSFRVVTEAFF.

This chain links TRBV20-1 with TRBJ1-1; D not resolved. The germline V and J ends were trimmed by 0 bases and 6 bases, with 5 bases remaining between them. The V gene's germline CDR1 is DFQATT and CDR2 SNEGSKA (reference sequence). The CDR3 is 11 amino acids. CDR3: CSARDEAEAFF. In DNA form, the CDR3 reads TGCAGTGCTAGAGATGAGGCTGAAGCTTTCTTT.

The CDR3 DNA sequence: TGCGCCAGCAGCCAAGGGGGCCTGAACACCGGGGAGCTGTTTTTT. It encodes CASSQGGLNTGELFF. This chain joins TRBV4-3 and TRBJ2-2; D possibly corresponds to TRBD1 (5 bases). Germline V gene lookup returns CDR1 LGHNA and CDR2 YSLEER. Trimming left V 1 base short and J 1 base short, with 7 bases between. CDR3 length: 15 amino acids.

The chain has TRBV14 and TRBJ1-1; unclear D gene. Per germline, CDR1 SGHDN and CDR2 FVKESK. The V end lost 4 bases, the J end lost 6 bases, and 15 bases lay between the germline ends. This CDR3 is 14 amino acids long. CDR3 amino acids: CASSLLPGEAEAFF. The CDR3, as DNA: TGTGCCAGCAGCCTCCTACCTGGGGAGGCTGAAGCTTTCTTT.

The V and J genes are TRBV6-2 or TRBV6-3 and TRBJ2-3, with TRBD2 identical over 7 bases. Germline V lookup: CDR1 MNHEY, CDR2 SVGEGT. J gave up 5 bases and V 6 bases, and 8 bases lay outside the gene matches. The CDR3 extends over 14 amino acids. The CDR3 sequence: CASSSSGTIDTQYF. Here the CDR3 DNA reads TGTGCCAGCAGCTCTTCCGGGACTATAGATACGCAGTATTTT.

This clone was recorded a few times. The chain has TRBV6-5 and TRBJ2-7, with 8 bases identical to TRBD1. CDR1 MNHEY and CDR2 SVGAGI come from the germline V gene. CDR3 size: 13 residues. The trim removed 7 bases at V and 2 bases at J, leaving 4 bases unmatched. The CDR3 loop reads CASNRQGTYEQYF. The CDR3 region has the DNA TGTGCCAGCAATCGACAGGGGACCTACGAGCAGTACTTC.

The chain joins TRBV3-1 (or the pseudogene TRBV3-2) to TRBJ1-1, with D uncertain. The germline CDR1 and CDR2 sequences are LGHDT and YNNKEL (reference sequence). There are 13 residues in the CDR3. Trimming took 5 bases from V and 3 from J, leaving 10 bases between them. The DNA for the CDR3 is TGTGCCAGCAGCTACCGGGAGGACACTGAAGCTTTCTTT. As protein: CASSYREDTEAFF.

This clone was detected a few times. This chain connects TRBV14 to TRBJ2-1; the match to TRBD2 covers 7 bases. The V and J ends lost 4 bases and 9 bases, in that order; junction bases with no gene match: 9. The CDR3 contains 14 residues. Germline CDR1 SGHDN, CDR2 FVKESK. The CDR3: CASSLGLGFSEQFF. As DNA, the CDR3 is TGTGCCAGCAGCCTCGGACTAGGGTTCAGTGAGCAGTTCTTC.

V and J are TRBV6-5 and TRBJ1-5; 7 bases line up with TRBD1. Germline CDR1 reads MNHEY; CDR2 reads SVGAGI. The CDR3 is made up of 14 amino acids. V lost 6 bases to trimming and J lost 6 bases; unmatched junction nucleotides: 8. CDR3 residues: CASSEGQFGQPQHF. The CDR3 nucleotides are TGTGCCAGCAGCGAGGGACAGTTCGGTCAGCCCCAGCATTTT.

The V gene is TRBV4-2, the J gene TRBJ2-1; 10 bases are a match to TRBD1. Germline loops: CDR1 LGHNA, CDR2 YNFKEQ. With V trimmed by 2 bases and J by 6 bases, 7 bases remained unmatched. CDR3 length equals 16 residues. CDR3 sequence (DNA): TGTGCCAGCAGCCAACAAGCCGGGACAGGGGTCAATGAGCAGTTCTTC. Encoded protein: CASSQQAGTGVNEQFF.

The CDR3 region is CASSPNDGVRYYGYTF. As DNA, the CDR3 is TGTGCCAGCTCACCAAACGACGGAGTGCGGTACTATGGCTACACCTTC. The chain carries TRBV18 and TRBJ1-2, with D uncertain. The CDR3 length is 16 residues. From germline, CDR1 is KGHSH and CDR2 LQKENI. V lost 2 bases and J 3 bases, leaving 16 bases between the germline ends.

The chain carries TRBV6-1 and TRBJ1-3; D gene uncertain. V lost 3 bases and J 3 bases, leaving 6 bases between the germline ends. Germline CDR1 MNHNS, CDR2 SASEGT. The CDR3 loop spans 13 amino acids. The CDR3 sequence: CASSETFGNTIYF. As DNA, the CDR3 is TGTGCCAGCAGTGAGACTTTTGGAAACACCATATATTTT.

The rearrangement uses TRBV28 and TRBJ1-1; maybe TRBD1 (6 bases). The length of the CDR3 is 11 residues. CDR1 is MDHEN, CDR2 SYDVKM, per germline. Trimming took 8 bases from V and 7 from J, leaving 11 bases between them. The CDR3 loop is CASFLDSEAFF. The CDR3 DNA is TGTGCCAGCTTCTTGGACAGTGAAGCTTTCTTT.

The V and J genes are TRBV5-1 and TRBJ2-1, with 8 positions matching TRBD1. The CDR3 contains 15 residues. Germline CDR1 and CDR2: SGHRS and YFSETQ. V was pared by 1 base and J by 7 bases, with 7 bases of the junction left unmatched. CDR3 bases: TGCGCCAGCAGCTTGCTGACAGGGGCGACGAATGAGCAGTTCTTC. It specifies CASSLLTGATNEQFF.